These T cell receptor beta chains were read from a single sample in a study of CXCR3-negative and CXCR3-positive naive CD8 T cells. TCRdb re-called the 5' RACE reads, yielding one record per CDR3 amino acid sequence without DNA. The sample data list about 60,000 distinct CDR3 sequences. The material sequenced was naive CXCR3+ CD8+ T cells from blood. The receptors were gathered from a human donor in good health. Some clones in this sample may be carry-over from other donors' samples. Each CDR3 is given with its conserved first and last residue.

j_call	v_call	cdr3_aa
TRBJ2-7	TRBV21-1	CASSKGKGHRCYEQYF
TRBJ2-1	TRBV7-2	CASSLGGGLAGGPFNEQFF
TRBJ2-2	TRBV6-6	CASNYRGSGELFF
TRBJ2-1	TRBV7-3	CASSAGTNLDEQFF
TRBJ1-1	TRBV11-2	CASIGQGNTEAFF
TRBJ2-5	TRBV11-2	CASSPGLAGGQETQYF
TRBJ2-2	TRBV5-5	CASSVGPTGLLWAGELFF
TRBJ2-2	TRBV5-1	CASSLGLAGAATGELFF
TRBJ2-1	TRBV3-1	CASSEGGTVNYNEQFF
TRBJ2-6	TRBV5-1	CASSLYVSGANVLTF
TRBJ2-7	TRBV10-3	CAIADGTEKYEQYF
TRBJ1-1	TRBV7-9	CASSHLYFVDTEAFF
TRBJ2-7	TRBV7-9	CSSSSGQNYEQYF
TRBJ1-2	TRBV12-3/TRBV12-4	CASSLDGGTGSGYTF
TRBJ2-5	TRBV6-5	CASSYLGGQETQYF
TRBJ2-7	TRBV5-4	CASSFVLAGEGEQYF
TRBJ1-1	TRBV29-1	CSVELGLAVREAFF
TRBJ2-7	TRBV6-5	CASSPGTLYEQYF
TRBJ2-1	TRBV9	CASSVGLAANEQFF
TRBJ2-3	TRBV6-2/TRBV6-3	CASQGASLDTRYF
TRBJ2-3	TRBV4-1	CASSQQRLASDTQYF
TRBJ2-7	TRBV19	CASSPSHQEYEQYF
TRBJ2-7	TRBV28	CASSLTGVNEQYF
TRBJ2-5	TRBV11-3	CASSPGTSLTAQETQYF
TRBJ2-3	TRBV18	CASSPPADSATDTQYF